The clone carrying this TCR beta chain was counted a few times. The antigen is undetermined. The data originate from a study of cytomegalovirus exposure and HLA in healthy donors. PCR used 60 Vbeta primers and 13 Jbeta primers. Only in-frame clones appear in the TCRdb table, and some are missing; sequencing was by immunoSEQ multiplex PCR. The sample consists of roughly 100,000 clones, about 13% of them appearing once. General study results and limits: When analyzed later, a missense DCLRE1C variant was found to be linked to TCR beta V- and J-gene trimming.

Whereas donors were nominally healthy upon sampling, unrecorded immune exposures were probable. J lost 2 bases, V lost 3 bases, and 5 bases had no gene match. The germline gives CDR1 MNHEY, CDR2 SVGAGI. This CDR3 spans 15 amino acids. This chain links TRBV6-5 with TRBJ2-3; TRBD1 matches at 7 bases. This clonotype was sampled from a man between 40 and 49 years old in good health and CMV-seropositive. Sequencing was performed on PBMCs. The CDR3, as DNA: TGTGCCAGCAGTTATGACAGGGACCACACAGATACGCAGTATTTT. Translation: CASSYDRDHTDTQYF.